In this sample, the clone carrying this T cell receptor (beta chain) turned up many times. What it binds is not known. The source of the sample is a study of CD8+CD57+ T cells in acquired aplastic anemia. Study information: Mean DNA quantity obtained from sorted CD4+ and CD8+ cells was 3 to 3.5 ug.

The template for TCR beta VDJ and CDR3 sequence profiling was genomic DNA. A single record per CDR3 protein comes from TCRdb applying MiXCR to the reads. The top ten hold 8% of the sample, which has approximately 270,000 distinct CDR3 sequences, 45% to 65% seen once. The study's findings and limits: Patients and healthy controls showed no significant CD8+ Simpson's diversity difference.

Source material: sorted CD4+, CD8+, or CD8+CD57+ T cells (not recorded which) from PBMCs. The receptor's source is a human donor with severe aplastic anemia or a healthy control (not recorded which).

The CDR3 bases are TGTGCCAGCACCAGGGGGCTCAATAATTCACCCCTCCACTTT. This encodes CASTRGLNNSPLHF. This chain uses TRBV2 with TRBJ1-6; 8 nucleotides align to TRBD1. Germline CDR1 reads SNHLY; CDR2 reads FYNNEI. This CDR3 is built from 14 residues. The V and J ends lost 7 bases and 5 bases, in that order; junction bases with no gene match: 4.